Listed here is a single T cell receptor beta chain. Methods used by the authors: Amplification with reference gene primers provided the estimates of nucleated cell counts. Sequenced by immunoSEQ multiplex PCR; TCRdb stores in-frame clones only, minus some. V and J calls and clone size are copied from that table; D and trimming were computed from the DNA. The sample consists of some 390,000 clones, around nine tenths of them appearing once. The data originate from a study of blood T cell repertoires in COVID-19. Study-wide background: The study drew acute and convalescent COVID-19 samples from the United States, Italy and Spain. Sources were T cells, B-cell-depleted T cells, or PBMCs; the material itself was cDNA or gDNA.

Germline CDR1 ENHRY, CDR2 SYGVKD. This CDR3 is 12 amino acids long. Trimming cost V 9 bases and J 6 bases; bases outside gene matches: 8. The V and J genes are TRBV10-3 and TRBJ2-7; 7 bases agree with TRBD1. The sample was peripheral blood. This sequence originates from a human donor in a cohort sampled during active COVID-19. CDR3 in DNA: TGTGCCATGGGGCAGGGGGTGGGCGAGCAGTACTTC. It encodes CAMGQGVGEQYF.